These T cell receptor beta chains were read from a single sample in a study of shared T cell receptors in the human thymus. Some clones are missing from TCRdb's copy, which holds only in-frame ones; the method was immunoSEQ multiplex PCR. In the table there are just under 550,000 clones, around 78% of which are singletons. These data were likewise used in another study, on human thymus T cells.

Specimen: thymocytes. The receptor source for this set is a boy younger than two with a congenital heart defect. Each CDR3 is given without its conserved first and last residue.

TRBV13,ASSLGLAGGPGEDTQY
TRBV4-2,ASSQHSSKSGKEVGELF
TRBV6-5,ASSGEYGYT
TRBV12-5,ASATGTPQF
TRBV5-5,ASRPATGINYEQY
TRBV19,ASSTTGRQPQH
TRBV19,ASSDKGGNTGELF
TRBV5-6,ASSPNRGKTSTGANVLT
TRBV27,ASSPTGVRIDEQY
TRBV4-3,ASSQEGFGGQAGANVLT
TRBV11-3,ASSLLAGDNEQF
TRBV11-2,ASSLHNEQY
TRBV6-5,ASSYMGRVQETQY
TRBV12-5,ASGSRYRGRGQFYEQY
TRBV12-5,ASGKFQGVYGNTIY
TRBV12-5,ASGLVSAYEQY
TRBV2,ASSPARTRFYEQY
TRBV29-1,SVYPGPEVRKF
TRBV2,ASSEGLAGNEQF
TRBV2,ASSQREMYNYGYT
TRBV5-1,TSSLRGRGVDTQY
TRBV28,ASTVDLLGNQPQH
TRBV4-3,ASSQDSSVNEQF
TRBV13,ASSRRAGLAEANTGELF
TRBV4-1,ASSQDGGEKYNEQF
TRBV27,ASSPGPGGLADRNEQY
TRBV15,AMSPSPSGFYSGANVLT
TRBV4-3,ASRKGGGNQPQH
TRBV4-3,ASSQDGSGGVETQY
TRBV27,ASSQTGSNTGELF
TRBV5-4,ASSFTELETQY
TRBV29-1,SVLSYGVNTEAF
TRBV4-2,ASSQDHSTSTDTQY
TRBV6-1,ARRGTSFYEQY
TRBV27,ASSFRGTGSNTEAF
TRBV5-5,ASSLVPGSLDEQY
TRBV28,ASSSIPCCGTEAF
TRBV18,ASSQLAPRYEQY
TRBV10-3,AISDLNTEAF
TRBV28,ASSLDWWRESDYNEQF
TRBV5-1,ASSSGTGVGHGYT
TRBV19,ASSISPARTQY
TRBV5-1,ASSSGGTSGRKRGTGDTQY
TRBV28,ASSLCSREHGSYEQY
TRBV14,ASSQGPHRDIYEQY